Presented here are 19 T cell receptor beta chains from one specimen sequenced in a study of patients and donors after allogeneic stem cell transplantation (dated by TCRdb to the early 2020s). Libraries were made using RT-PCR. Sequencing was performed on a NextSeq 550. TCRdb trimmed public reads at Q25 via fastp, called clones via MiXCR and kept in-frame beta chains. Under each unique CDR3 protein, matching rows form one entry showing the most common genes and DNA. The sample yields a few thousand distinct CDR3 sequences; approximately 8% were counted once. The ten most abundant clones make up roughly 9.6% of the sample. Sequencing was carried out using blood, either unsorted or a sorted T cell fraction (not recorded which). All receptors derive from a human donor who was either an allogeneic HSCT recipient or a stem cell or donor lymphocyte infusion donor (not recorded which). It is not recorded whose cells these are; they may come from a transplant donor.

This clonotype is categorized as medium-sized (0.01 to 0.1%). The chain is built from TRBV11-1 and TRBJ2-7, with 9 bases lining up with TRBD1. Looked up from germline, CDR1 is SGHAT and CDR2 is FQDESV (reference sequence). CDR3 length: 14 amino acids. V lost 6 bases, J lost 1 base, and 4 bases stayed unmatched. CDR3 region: CASRGQGGSYEQYF. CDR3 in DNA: TGTGCCAGCAGGGGACAGGGAGGGTCCTACGAGCAGTACTTC.

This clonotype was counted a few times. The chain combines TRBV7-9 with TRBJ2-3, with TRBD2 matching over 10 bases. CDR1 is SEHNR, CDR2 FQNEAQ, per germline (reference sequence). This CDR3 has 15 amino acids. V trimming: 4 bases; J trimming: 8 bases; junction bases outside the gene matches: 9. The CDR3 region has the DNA TGTGCCAGCAGCTCAACCTGGACTAGCGGTACTACGCAGTATTTT. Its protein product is CASSSTWTSGTTQYF.

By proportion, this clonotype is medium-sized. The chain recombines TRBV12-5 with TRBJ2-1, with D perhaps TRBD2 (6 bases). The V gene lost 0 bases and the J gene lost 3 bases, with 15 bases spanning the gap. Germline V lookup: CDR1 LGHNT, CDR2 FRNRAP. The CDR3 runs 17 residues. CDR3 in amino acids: CASGLVLASDYYNEQFF. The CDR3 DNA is TGTGCTAGTGGTTTGGTATTGGCTAGCGATTACTACAATGAGCAGTTCTTC.

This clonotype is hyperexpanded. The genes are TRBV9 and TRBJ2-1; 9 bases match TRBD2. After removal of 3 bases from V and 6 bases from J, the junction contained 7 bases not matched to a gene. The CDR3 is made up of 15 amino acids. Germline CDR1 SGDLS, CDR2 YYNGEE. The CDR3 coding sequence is TGTGCCAGCAGCGATGGGACTAGCCGGGGCAATGAGCAGTTCTTC. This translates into CASSDGTSRGNEQFF.

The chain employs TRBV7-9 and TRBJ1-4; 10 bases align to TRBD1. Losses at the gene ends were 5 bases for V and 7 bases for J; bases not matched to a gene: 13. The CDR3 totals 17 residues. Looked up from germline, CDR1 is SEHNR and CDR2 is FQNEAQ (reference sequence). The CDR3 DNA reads TGTGCCAGCAGCCCCGGGACAGGGGCTATCGGAGGTGAAAAACTGTTTTTT. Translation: CASSPGTGAIGGEKLFF. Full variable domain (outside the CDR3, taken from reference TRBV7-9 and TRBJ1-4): DTGVSQNPRHKITKRGQNVTFRCDPISEHNRLYWYRQTLGQGPEFLTYFQNEAQLEKSRLLSDRFSAERPKGSFSTLEIQRTEQGDSAMYLCASSPGTGAIGGEKLFFGSGTQLSVL.

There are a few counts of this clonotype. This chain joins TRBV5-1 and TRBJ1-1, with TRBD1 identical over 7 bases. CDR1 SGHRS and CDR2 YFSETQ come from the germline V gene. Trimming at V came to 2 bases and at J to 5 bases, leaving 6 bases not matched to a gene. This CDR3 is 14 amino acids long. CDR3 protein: CASSLEQGRTEAFF. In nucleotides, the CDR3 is TGCGCCAGCAGCTTAGAACAGGGGAGGACTGAAGCTTTCTTT. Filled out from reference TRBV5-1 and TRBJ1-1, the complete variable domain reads KAGVTQTPRYLIKTRGQQVTLSCSPISGHRSVSWYQQTPGQGLQFLFEYFSETQRNKGNFPGRFSGRQFSNSRSEMNVSTLELGDSALYLCASSLEQGRTEAFFGQGTRLTVV.

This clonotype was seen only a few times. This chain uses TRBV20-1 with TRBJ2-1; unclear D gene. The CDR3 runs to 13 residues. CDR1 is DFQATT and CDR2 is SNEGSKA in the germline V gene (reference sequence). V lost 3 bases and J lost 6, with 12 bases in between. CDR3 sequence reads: CSASADGLNEQFF. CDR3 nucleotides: TGCAGTGCTAGTGCGGACGGGCTCAATGAGCAGTTCTTC.

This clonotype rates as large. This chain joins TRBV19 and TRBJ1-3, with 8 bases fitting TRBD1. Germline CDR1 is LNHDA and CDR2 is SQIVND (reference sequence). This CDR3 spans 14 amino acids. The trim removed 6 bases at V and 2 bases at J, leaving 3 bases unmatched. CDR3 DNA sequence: TGTGCCAGTAGCCCGGGACAGGCTGGAAACACCATATATTTT. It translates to CASSPGQAGNTIYF.

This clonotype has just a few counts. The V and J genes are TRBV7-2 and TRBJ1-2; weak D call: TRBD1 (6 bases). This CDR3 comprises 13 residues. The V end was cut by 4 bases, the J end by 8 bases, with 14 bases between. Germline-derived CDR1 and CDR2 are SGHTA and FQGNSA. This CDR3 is CASSSGGYGGYTF. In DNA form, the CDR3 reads TGTGCCAGCAGCTCTGGGGGCTACGGCGGCTACACCTTC.

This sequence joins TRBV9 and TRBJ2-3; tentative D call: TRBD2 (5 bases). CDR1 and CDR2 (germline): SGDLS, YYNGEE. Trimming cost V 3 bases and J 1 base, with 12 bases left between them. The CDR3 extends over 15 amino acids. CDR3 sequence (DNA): TGTGCCAGCAGCGGAGGGATGAGGGGCACAGATACGCAGTATTTT. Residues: CASSGGMRGTDTQYF. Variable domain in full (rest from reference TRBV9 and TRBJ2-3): DSGVTQTPKHLITATGQRVTLRCSPRSGDLSVYWYQQSLDQGLQFLIQYYNGEERAKGNILERFSAQQFPDLHSELNLSSLELGDSALYFCASSGGMRGTDTQYFGPGTRLTVL.

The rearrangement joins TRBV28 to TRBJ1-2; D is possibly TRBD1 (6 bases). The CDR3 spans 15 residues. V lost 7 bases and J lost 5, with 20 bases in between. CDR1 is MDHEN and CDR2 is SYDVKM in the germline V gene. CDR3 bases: TGTGCCAGCACCTCACAGGGTGCGGGGGTATATGGCTACACCTTC. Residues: CASTSQGAGVYGYTF.

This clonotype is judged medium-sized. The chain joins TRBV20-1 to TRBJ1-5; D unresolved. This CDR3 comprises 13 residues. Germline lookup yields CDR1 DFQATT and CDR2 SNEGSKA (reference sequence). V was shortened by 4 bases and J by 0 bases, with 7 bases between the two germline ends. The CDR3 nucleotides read TGCAGTGCTACGCAAAATAGCAATCAGCCCCAGCATTTT. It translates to CSATQNSNQPQHF.

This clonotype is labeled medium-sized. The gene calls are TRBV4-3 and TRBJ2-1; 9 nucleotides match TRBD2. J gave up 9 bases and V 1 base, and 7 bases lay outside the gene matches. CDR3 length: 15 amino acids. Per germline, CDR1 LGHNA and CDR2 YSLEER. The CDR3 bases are TGCGCCAGCAGCCAAGGGACCGGGACTAGCTCTGAGCAGTTCTTC. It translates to CASSQGTGTSSEQFF.

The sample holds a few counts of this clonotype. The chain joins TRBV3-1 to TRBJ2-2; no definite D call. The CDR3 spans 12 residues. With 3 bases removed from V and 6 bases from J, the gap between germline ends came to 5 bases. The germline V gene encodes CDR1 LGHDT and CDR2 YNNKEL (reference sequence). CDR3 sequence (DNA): TGTGCCAGCAGCCATCGGTCCGGGGAGCTGTTTTTT. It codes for CASSHRSGELFF.

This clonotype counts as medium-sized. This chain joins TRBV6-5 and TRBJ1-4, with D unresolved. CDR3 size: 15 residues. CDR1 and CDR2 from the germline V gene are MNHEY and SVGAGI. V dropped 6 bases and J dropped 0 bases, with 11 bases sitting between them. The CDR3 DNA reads TGTGCCAGCAGCCGAAGTTTTGCAACTAATGAAAAACTGTTTTTT. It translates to CASSRSFATNEKLFF.

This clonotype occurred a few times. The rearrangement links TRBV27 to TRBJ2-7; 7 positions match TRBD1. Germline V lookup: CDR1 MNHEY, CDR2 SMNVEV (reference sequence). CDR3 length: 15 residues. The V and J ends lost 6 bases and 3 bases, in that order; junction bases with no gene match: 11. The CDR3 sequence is CASRGDGTVGYEQYF. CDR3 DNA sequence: TGTGCCAGCAGGGGCGACGGGACAGTGGGCTACGAGCAGTACTTC.

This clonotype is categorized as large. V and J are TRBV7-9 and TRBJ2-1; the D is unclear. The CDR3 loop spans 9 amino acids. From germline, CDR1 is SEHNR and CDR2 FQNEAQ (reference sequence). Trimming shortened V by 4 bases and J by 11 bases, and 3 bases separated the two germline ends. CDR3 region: CASSSQQFF. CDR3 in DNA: TGTGCCAGCAGCTCCCAGCAGTTCTTC.

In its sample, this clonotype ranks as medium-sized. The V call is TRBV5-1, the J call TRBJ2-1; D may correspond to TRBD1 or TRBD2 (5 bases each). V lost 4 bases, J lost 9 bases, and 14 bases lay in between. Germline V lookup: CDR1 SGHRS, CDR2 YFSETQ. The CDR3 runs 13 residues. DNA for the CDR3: TGCGCCAGCAGCCGGGACCGGGCTAGTGAGCAGTTCTTC. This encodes CASSRDRASEQFF.

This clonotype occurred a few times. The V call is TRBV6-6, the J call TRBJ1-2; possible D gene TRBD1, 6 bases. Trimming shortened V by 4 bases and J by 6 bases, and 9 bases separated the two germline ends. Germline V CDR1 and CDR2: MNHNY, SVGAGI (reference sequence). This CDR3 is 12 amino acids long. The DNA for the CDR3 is TGTGCCAGCAGTTTCACAGGGAATGGCTACACCTTC. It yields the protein CASSFTGNGYTF.